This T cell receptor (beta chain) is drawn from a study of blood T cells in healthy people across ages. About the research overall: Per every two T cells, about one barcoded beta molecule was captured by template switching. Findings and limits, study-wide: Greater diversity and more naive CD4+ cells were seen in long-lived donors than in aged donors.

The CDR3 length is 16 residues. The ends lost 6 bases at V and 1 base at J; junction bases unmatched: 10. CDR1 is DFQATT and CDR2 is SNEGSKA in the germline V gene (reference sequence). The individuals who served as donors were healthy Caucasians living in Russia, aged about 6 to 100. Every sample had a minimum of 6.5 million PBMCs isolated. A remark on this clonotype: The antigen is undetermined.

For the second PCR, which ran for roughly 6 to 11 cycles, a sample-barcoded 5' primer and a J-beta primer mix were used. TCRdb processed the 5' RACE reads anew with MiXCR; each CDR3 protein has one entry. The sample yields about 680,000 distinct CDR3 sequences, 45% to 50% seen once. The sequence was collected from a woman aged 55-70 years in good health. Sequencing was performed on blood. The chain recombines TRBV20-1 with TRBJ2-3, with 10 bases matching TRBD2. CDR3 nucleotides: TGCAGTGCCGATAGCGGGAGGTTACCTGGCACAGATACGCAGTATTTT. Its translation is CSADSGRLPGTDTQYF.